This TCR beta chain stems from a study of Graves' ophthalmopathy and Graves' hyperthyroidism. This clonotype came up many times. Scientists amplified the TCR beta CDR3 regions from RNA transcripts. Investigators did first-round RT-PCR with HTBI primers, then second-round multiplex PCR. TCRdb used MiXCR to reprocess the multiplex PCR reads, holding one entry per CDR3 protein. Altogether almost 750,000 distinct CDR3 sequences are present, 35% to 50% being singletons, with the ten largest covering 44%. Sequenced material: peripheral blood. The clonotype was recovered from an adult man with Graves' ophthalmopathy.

The CDR3 coding sequence is TGTGCCAGCAGGGGAAGGGGCACTGAAGCTTTCTTT. As protein: CASRGRGTEAFF. The chain recombines TRBV7-6 with TRBJ1-1; possibly TRBD1 for D (5 bases). This CDR3 contains 12 residues. The germline V gene has CDR1 SGHVS and CDR2 FNYEAQ. Deletions cut 6 bases from V and 4 bases from J, with 9 bases between. Drawing the rest from reference TRBV7-6 and TRBJ1-1, the complete variable domain is GAGVSQSPRYKVTKRGQDVALRCDPISGHVSLYWYRQALGQGPEFLTYFNYEAQQDKSGLPNDRFSAERPEGSISTLTIQRTEQRDSAMYRCASRGRGTEAFFGQGTRLTVV.